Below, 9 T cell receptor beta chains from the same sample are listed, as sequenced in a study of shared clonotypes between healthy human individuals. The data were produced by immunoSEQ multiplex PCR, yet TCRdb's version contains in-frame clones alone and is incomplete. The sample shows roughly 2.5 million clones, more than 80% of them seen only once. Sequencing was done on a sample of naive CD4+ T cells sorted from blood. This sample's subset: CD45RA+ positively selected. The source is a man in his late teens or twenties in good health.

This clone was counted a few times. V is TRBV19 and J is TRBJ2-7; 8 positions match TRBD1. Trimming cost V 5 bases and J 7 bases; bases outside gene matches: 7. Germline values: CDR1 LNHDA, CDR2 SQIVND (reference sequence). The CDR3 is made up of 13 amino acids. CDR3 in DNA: TGTGCCAGTAGTGACCAGGGGGCGTTTGAGCAGTACTTC. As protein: CASSDQGAFEQYF.

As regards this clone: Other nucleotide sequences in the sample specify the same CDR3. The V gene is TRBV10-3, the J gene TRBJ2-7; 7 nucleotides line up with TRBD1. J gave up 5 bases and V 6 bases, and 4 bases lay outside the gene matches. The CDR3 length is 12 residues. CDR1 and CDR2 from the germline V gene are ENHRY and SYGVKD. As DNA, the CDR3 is TGTGCCATCAGCGACAGGGACCACGAGCAGTACTTC. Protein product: CAISDRDHEQYF.

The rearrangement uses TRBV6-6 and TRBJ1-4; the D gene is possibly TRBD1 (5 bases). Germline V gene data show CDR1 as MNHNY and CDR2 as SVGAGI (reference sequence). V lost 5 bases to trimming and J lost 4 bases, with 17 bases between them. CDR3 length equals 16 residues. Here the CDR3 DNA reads TGTGCCAGCAGTGCGACAGAGGTCTTTGTTAATGAAAAACTGTTTTTT. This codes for CASSATEVFVNEKLFF.

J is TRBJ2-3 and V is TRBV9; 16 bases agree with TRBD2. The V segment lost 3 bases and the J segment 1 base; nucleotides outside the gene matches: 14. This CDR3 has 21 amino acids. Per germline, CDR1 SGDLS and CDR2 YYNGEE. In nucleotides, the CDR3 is TGTGCCAGCAGCGCCCAAAGCCGATGGGGACTAGCGGGGGGGCGCACAGATACGCAGTATTTT. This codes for CASSAQSRWGLAGGRTDTQYF.

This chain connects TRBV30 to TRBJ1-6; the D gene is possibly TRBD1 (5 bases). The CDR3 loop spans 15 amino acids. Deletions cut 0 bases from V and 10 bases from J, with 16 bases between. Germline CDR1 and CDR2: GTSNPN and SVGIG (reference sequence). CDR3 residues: CAWSVLRGIESPLHF. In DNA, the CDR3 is TGTGCCTGGAGTGTACTAAGGGGTATAGAATCACCCCTCCACTTT.

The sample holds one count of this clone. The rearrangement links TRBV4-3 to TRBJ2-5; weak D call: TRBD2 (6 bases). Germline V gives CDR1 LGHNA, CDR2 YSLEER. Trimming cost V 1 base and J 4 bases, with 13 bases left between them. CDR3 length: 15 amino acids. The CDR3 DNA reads TGCGCCAGCAGCCAAGGGGACTTCCCCGGAGAGACCCAGTACTTC. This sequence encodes CASSQGDFPGETQYF.

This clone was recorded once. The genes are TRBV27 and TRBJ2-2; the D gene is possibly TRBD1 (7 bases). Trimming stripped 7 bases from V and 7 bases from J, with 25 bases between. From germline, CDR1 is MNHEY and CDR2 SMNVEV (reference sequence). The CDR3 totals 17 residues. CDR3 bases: TGTGCCAGCATTTCGCAGGGGGGCCTTCGGGTAAACGGGGAGCTGTTTTTT. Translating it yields CASISQGGLRVNGELFF.

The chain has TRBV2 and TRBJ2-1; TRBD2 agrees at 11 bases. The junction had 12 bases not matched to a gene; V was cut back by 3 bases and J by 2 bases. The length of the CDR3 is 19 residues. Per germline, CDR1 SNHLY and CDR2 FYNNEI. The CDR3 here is CASSETSGALVSPYNEQFF. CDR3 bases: TGTGCCAGCAGTGAGACTAGCGGGGCCCTGGTAAGTCCCTACAATGAGCAGTTCTTC.

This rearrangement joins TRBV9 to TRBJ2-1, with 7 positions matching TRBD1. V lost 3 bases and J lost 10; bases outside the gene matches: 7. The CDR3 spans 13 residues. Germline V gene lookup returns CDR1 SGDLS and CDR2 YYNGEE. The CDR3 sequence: CASSGRQGWEQFF. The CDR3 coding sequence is TGTGCCAGCAGCGGTCGACAGGGCTGGGAGCAGTTCTTC.